This is a list of T cell receptor beta chains from one sample in a study of Tregs in tolerant kidney transplant recipients. Sequencing used immunoSEQ multiplex PCR; TCRdb keeps in-frame clones, though not all of them. The sample includes about 94,000 clones, over 85% of them seen just once. Sequencing used CD4+ T cells from blood, obtained before the transplant. The receptors were gathered from a human donor who received a combined kidney and bone marrow transplant. Each CDR3 is given with its conserved first and last residue. D genes are given only for firm matches. Clone size is not always given. Where it is, it says once, few, many or a class for expanded clones.

j_call: TRBJ2-7
v_call: TRBV14
d_call: TRBD2
clone_size: -
cdr3_aa: CASSQGSGTSGVSRQYF
cdr3_nt: TGTGCCAGCAGCCAAGGTTCCGGGACTAGCGGGGTCTCTCGGCAGTACTTC

j_call: TRBJ2-3
v_call: TRBV5-1
d_call: -
clone_size: once
cdr3_aa: CASSLGLETDTQYF
cdr3_nt: TGCGCCAGCAGCTTGGGACTAGAGACAGATACGCAGTATTTT

j_call: TRBJ2-5
v_call: TRBV7-2
d_call: -
clone_size: -
cdr3_aa: CASSLVWGGPKETQYF
cdr3_nt: TGTGCCAGCAGCTTAGTGTGGGGGGGGCCAAAAGAGACCCAGTACTTC

j_call: TRBJ2-3
v_call: TRBV30
d_call: -
clone_size: -
cdr3_aa: CAWSVLTPSTDTQYF
cdr3_nt: TGTGCCTGGAGTGTACTAACCCCAAGCACAGATACGCAGTATTTT

j_call: TRBJ1-3
v_call: TRBV27
d_call: -
clone_size: few
cdr3_aa: CASSLLGQGSGNTIYF
cdr3_nt: TGTGCCAGCAGCCTCCTCGGCCAGGGCTCTGGAAACACCATATATTTT

j_call: TRBJ2-3
v_call: TRBV5-1
d_call: TRBD1
clone_size: once
cdr3_aa: CATGQGSTDTQYF
cdr3_nt: TGCGCCACCGGACAGGGAAGCACAGATACGCAGTATTTT

j_call: TRBJ2-1
v_call: TRBV9
d_call: TRBD2
clone_size: -
cdr3_aa: CASSFRLAGQDNEQFF
cdr3_nt: TGTGCCAGCAGCTTTCGACTAGCGGGACAGGACAATGAGCAGTTCTTC

j_call: TRBJ2-7
v_call: TRBV29-1
d_call: TRBD2
clone_size: -
cdr3_aa: CSVGLSGGLYEQYF
cdr3_nt: TGCAGCGTTGGGTTAAGCGGGGGACTCTACGAGCAGTACTTC

j_call: TRBJ2-5
v_call: TRBV7-3
d_call: -
clone_size: few
cdr3_aa: CASSFAGRETQYF
cdr3_nt: TGTGCCAGCAGCTTTGCCGGGAGAGAGACCCAGTACTTC

j_call: TRBJ2-7
v_call: TRBV7-6
d_call: TRBD2
clone_size: -
cdr3_aa: CASSFGTSGESPYEQYF
cdr3_nt: TGTGCCAGCAGCTTTGGGACTAGCGGGGAGAGTCCCTACGAGCAGTACTTC

j_call: TRBJ1-5
v_call: TRBV21-1
d_call: -
clone_size: -
cdr3_aa: CASSDREETGKLFSNQPQHF
cdr3_nt: TGTGCCAGCAGCGACCGAGAGGAGACAGGGAAACTATTTAGCAATCAGCCCCAGCATTTT

j_call: TRBJ2-7
v_call: TRBV7-9
d_call: -
clone_size: once
cdr3_aa: CASSSGQIYSYEQYF
cdr3_nt: TGTGCCAGCAGCTCTGGACAGATTTACTCCTACGAGCAGTACTTC

j_call: TRBJ2-7
v_call: TRBV10-2
d_call: -
clone_size: -
cdr3_aa: CASSSGSPYEQYF
cdr3_nt: TGCGCCAGCAGTTCCGGGAGTCCCTACGAGCAGTACTTC

j_call: TRBJ2-2
v_call: TRBV5-6
d_call: -
clone_size: -
cdr3_aa: CASSLGGLSTTGELFF
cdr3_nt: TGTGCCAGCAGCTTGGGGGGCCTGAGCACAACCGGGGAGCTGTTTTTT

j_call: TRBJ1-1
v_call: TRBV4-1
d_call: TRBD1
clone_size: -
cdr3_aa: CASSRTGGNTEAFF
cdr3_nt: TGCGCCAGCAGCCGGACAGGGGGCAACACTGAAGCTTTCTTT

j_call: TRBJ2-5
v_call: TRBV4-2
d_call: -
clone_size: -
cdr3_aa: CASSHEETQYF
cdr3_nt: TGTGCCAGCAGCCACGAAGAGACCCAGTACTTC

j_call: TRBJ1-5
v_call: TRBV19
d_call: -
clone_size: -
cdr3_aa: CASLQGGNQPQHF
cdr3_nt: TGTGCCAGTTTACAGGGAGGCAATCAGCCCCAGCATTTT

j_call: TRBJ1-2
v_call: TRBV5-5
d_call: TRBD1
clone_size: -
cdr3_aa: CASSFQVTGGARVYGYTF
cdr3_nt: TGTGCCAGCAGCTTCCAAGTAACAGGGGGCGCCCGGGTTTATGGCTACACCTTC

j_call: TRBJ1-2
v_call: TRBV4-3
d_call: TRBD1
clone_size: -
cdr3_aa: CASSPQEGAYGYTF
cdr3_nt: TGCGCCAGCAGCCCTCAGGAGGGGGCCTATGGCTACACCTTC

j_call: TRBJ2-3
v_call: TRBV6-1
d_call: TRBD1
clone_size: once
cdr3_aa: CASSDRGRPVDTQYF
cdr3_nt: TGTGCCAGCAGTGACAGGGGGCGCCCCGTCGATACGCAGTATTTT

j_call: TRBJ2-7
v_call: TRBV6-5
d_call: -
clone_size: once
cdr3_aa: CASSYARARIEQYF
cdr3_nt: TGTGCCAGCAGTTACGCCCGAGCCCGTATCGAGCAGTACTTC

j_call: TRBJ2-1
v_call: TRBV7-9
d_call: TRBD2
clone_size: -
cdr3_aa: CASSYTGGSGELSYNEQFF
cdr3_nt: TGTGCCAGCAGCTATACTGGGGGTAGCGGGGAGCTCAGCTACAATGAGCAGTTCTTC

j_call: TRBJ2-2
v_call: TRBV11-1
d_call: -
clone_size: -
cdr3_aa: CASSLSLTGPGELFF
cdr3_nt: TGTGCCAGCAGCTTATCATTAACAGGGCCCGGGGAGCTGTTTTTT

j_call: TRBJ2-7
v_call: TRBV19
d_call: TRBD2
clone_size: -
cdr3_aa: CASSSSGRNYEQYF
cdr3_nt: TGTGCCAGTAGTAGTAGCGGGAGGAACTACGAGCAGTACTTC

j_call: TRBJ1-3
v_call: TRBV18
d_call: -
clone_size: -
cdr3_aa: CASSPARVGGSGNTIYF
cdr3_nt: TGTGCCAGCTCACCGGCTCGGGTCGGAGGCTCTGGAAACACCATATATTTT

j_call: TRBJ2-7
v_call: TRBV29-1
d_call: -
clone_size: -
cdr3_aa: CSIGGGFPYEQYF
cdr3_nt: TGCAGCATAGGGGGTGGTTTTCCCTACGAGCAGTACTTC

j_call: TRBJ1-6
v_call: TRBV7-3
d_call: TRBD1
clone_size: -
cdr3_aa: CASSFSGTGVSPLHF
cdr3_nt: TGTGCCAGCAGCTTCTCCGGGACAGGGGTTTCACCCCTCCACTTT

j_call: TRBJ2-1
v_call: TRBV2
d_call: TRBD2
clone_size: -
cdr3_aa: CASRALAGSSYNEQFF
cdr3_nt: TGTGCCAGCAGGGCTTTAGCGGGAAGCTCCTACAATGAGCAGTTCTTC

j_call: TRBJ1-4
v_call: TRBV21-1
d_call: -
clone_size: -
cdr3_aa: CASSKARRTNEKLFF
cdr3_nt: TGTGCCAGCAGCAAAGCGAGGAGAACTAATGAAAAACTGTTTTTT

j_call: TRBJ1-2
v_call: TRBV5-8
d_call: TRBD1
clone_size: -
cdr3_aa: CASTLVGQGDGYTF
cdr3_nt: TGTGCCAGCACCTTGGTCGGGCAGGGGGATGGCTACACCTTC

j_call: TRBJ1-4
v_call: TRBV29-1
d_call: -
clone_size: -
cdr3_aa: CSVLDRFNEKLFF
cdr3_nt: TGCAGCGTTCTCGACAGGTTTAATGAAAAACTGTTTTTT

j_call: TRBJ1-5
v_call: TRBV2
d_call: TRBD1
clone_size: -
cdr3_aa: CASRVDRASNQPQHF
cdr3_nt: TGTGCCAGCAGGGTCGACAGGGCCAGCAATCAGCCCCAGCATTTT

j_call: TRBJ1-4
v_call: TRBV11-2
d_call: -
clone_size: -
cdr3_aa: CASSLRQALVEKLFF
cdr3_nt: TGTGCCAGCAGCTTACGGCAGGCCTTGGTTGAAAAACTGTTTTTT

j_call: TRBJ2-1
v_call: TRBV7-3
d_call: -
clone_size: -
cdr3_aa: CASSSPTQGYEQFF
cdr3_nt: TGTGCCAGCAGCTCCCCGACACAGGGCTATGAGCAGTTCTTC

j_call: TRBJ1-6
v_call: TRBV19
d_call: -
clone_size: few
cdr3_aa: CASSRTVSSYNSPLHF
cdr3_nt: TGTGCCAGTAGTCGGACAGTGAGCTCCTATAATTCACCCCTCCACTTT

j_call: TRBJ2-1
v_call: TRBV29-1
d_call: -
clone_size: -
cdr3_aa: CSVAVRNEQFF
cdr3_nt: TGCAGCGTTGCAGTACGCAATGAGCAGTTCTTC

j_call: TRBJ2-7
v_call: TRBV5-6
d_call: -
clone_size: -
cdr3_aa: CASSRNYEQYF
cdr3_nt: TGTGCCAGCAGCCGTAATTACGAGCAGTACTTC

j_call: TRBJ2-5
v_call: TRBV29-1
d_call: TRBD2
clone_size: -
cdr3_aa: CSVGQAGQETQYF
cdr3_nt: TGCAGCGTTGGTCAAGCGGGGCAGGAGACCCAGTACTTC

j_call: TRBJ1-2
v_call: TRBV7-2
d_call: -
clone_size: -
cdr3_aa: CASSLGQLPYGYTF
cdr3_nt: TGTGCCAGCAGCTTAGGCCAACTCCCCTATGGCTACACCTTC

j_call: TRBJ2-5
v_call: TRBV18
d_call: -
clone_size: -
cdr3_aa: CASSRRQYQETQYF
cdr3_nt: TGTGCCAGCTCACGGCGACAGTACCAAGAGACCCAGTACTTC

j_call: TRBJ2-5
v_call: TRBV2
d_call: -
clone_size: few
cdr3_aa: CASSGAYSETQYF
cdr3_nt: TGTGCCAGCAGTGGGGCTTACTCGGAGACCCAGTACTTC

j_call: TRBJ1-4
v_call: TRBV28
d_call: TRBD1
clone_size: -
cdr3_aa: CASSLGGQGGTNEKLFF
cdr3_nt: TGTGCCAGCAGTTTGGGCGGACAGGGTGGGACTAATGAAAAACTGTTTTTT

j_call: TRBJ2-4
v_call: TRBV29-1
d_call: TRBD1
clone_size: -
cdr3_aa: CSVHRDSENIQYF
cdr3_nt: TGCAGCGTACACCGGGACAGTGAAAACATTCAGTACTTC

j_call: TRBJ1-1
v_call: TRBV25-1
d_call: -
clone_size: once
cdr3_aa: CASSEGGSLYTEAFF
cdr3_nt: TGTGCCAGCAGTGAAGGGGGCAGCCTATACACTGAAGCTTTCTTT

j_call: TRBJ2-3
v_call: TRBV4-2
d_call: -
clone_size: -
cdr3_aa: CASSQDTSYGTDTQYF
cdr3_nt: TGTGCCAGCAGCCAAGATACTAGTTATGGCACAGATACGCAGTATTTT

j_call: TRBJ1-5
v_call: TRBV28
d_call: TRBD1
clone_size: -
cdr3_aa: CASLTQGEGNQPQHF
cdr3_nt: TGTGCCAGCTTAACCCAGGGGGAGGGCAATCAGCCCCAGCATTTT

j_call: TRBJ2-3
v_call: TRBV9
d_call: TRBD2
clone_size: -
cdr3_aa: CASSTSSGGGTDTQYF
cdr3_nt: TGTGCCAGCAGCACCTCTAGCGGGGGCGGAACAGATACGCAGTATTTT

j_call: TRBJ2-7
v_call: TRBV6-1
d_call: -
clone_size: -
cdr3_aa: CASTPRDGEQYF
cdr3_nt: TGTGCCAGCACCCCGCGAGACGGGGAGCAGTACTTC

j_call: TRBJ1-4
v_call: TRBV11-2
d_call: TRBD1
clone_size: once
cdr3_aa: CASSPPGGSWEKLFF
cdr3_nt: TGTGCCAGCAGCCCCCCAGGGGGATCTTGGGAAAAACTGTTTTTT

j_call: TRBJ1-2
v_call: TRBV25-1
d_call: -
clone_size: -
cdr3_aa: CASSVSRDSQAGYTF
cdr3_nt: TGTGCCAGCAGTGTAAGTCGGGACTCTCAAGCGGGCTACACCTTC

j_call: TRBJ1-6
v_call: TRBV5-4
d_call: TRBD1
clone_size: -
cdr3_aa: CASSSDGTAYNSPLHF
cdr3_nt: TGTGCCAGCAGCTCGGACGGGACAGCCTATAATTCACCCCTCCACTTT

j_call: TRBJ2-1
v_call: TRBV11-3
d_call: TRBD2
clone_size: -
cdr3_aa: CASSKGTSGRLNEQFF
cdr3_nt: TGTGCCAGCAGCAAAGGGACTAGCGGGAGGTTGAATGAGCAGTTCTTC